These 5 T cell receptor beta chains came from one sample sequenced in a study of vaccination effects on CD4 cells after COVID-19. Following culture for under 12 days, CD4+ T cells were isolated. The person acquired a PCR-confirmed SARS-CoV-2 infection between March and December 2020. As their vaccination, participants received two doses of either BNT162b2 or mRNA-1273. Method: immunoSEQ multiplex PCR; TCRdb's copy keeps in-frame clones and lacks some. Among roughly 46,000 clones, about 70% were seen once, and the ten largest hold 5.4%. No cognate antigen is known for these TCRs. Sequences were derived from CD4+ T cells from PBMCs cultured without peptide, sampled after COVID-19 vaccination. The receptors were gathered from a human donor who had a prior SARS-CoV-2 infection.

This clone came up once. The rearrangement uses TRBV2 and TRBJ2-5; TRBD1 might be the D (6 bases). This CDR3 has 14 amino acids. Trimming removed 3 bases at V and 0 bases at J, with 8 bases between. In germline, CDR1 is SNHLY, CDR2 FYNNEI. The CDR3 region is CASSDRTDQETQYF. The CDR3 DNA reads TGTGCCAGCAGTGATAGGACAGACCAAGAGACCCAGTACTTC.

The sample holds one count of this clone. The J gene is TRBJ2-7, the V gene TRBV11-2, with 8 bases fitting TRBD1. Germline trimming cut 5 bases from V and 2 bases from J; bases unmatched to any gene: 11. Germline V gene lookup returns CDR1 SGHAT and CDR2 FQNNGV. The CDR3 totals 16 residues. CDR3 bases: TGTGCCAGCAGCACCCACCTTAGGGACAGGACCTACGAGCAGTACTTC. Translation gives CASSTHLRDRTYEQYF.

The chain recombines TRBV21-1 with TRBJ1-4. TRBV21-1 is termed a pseudogene. The CDR3 covers 18 residues. The CDR3 bases are TGTGCCAGCAGCAAAGAGGTGGAGGGAGGGTCAACTAATGAAAAACTGTTTTTT. Its protein is CASSKEVEGGSTNEKLFF.

This sequence joins TRBV19 and TRBJ2-3, with a tentative D call TRBD2 (5 bases). V dropped 5 bases and J dropped 6 bases, with 18 bases sitting between them. This CDR3 has 15 amino acids. CDR1 is LNHDA, CDR2 SQIVND, per germline (reference sequence). The CDR3 sequence: CASSWVRTGVDTQYF. CDR3 DNA sequence: TGTGCCAGTAGTTGGGTTAGAACCGGGGTCGATACGCAGTATTTT.

The V and J genes are TRBV7-2 and TRBJ2-5, with D maybe TRBD2 (6 bases). The CDR3 length is 13 residues. Germline V gives CDR1 SGHTA, CDR2 FQGNSA. V was trimmed by 5 bases and J by 11 bases, leaving 18 bases between them. The CDR3 region has the DNA TGTGCCAGCAGCCTCAGGCGGGGCGGTCATCAGTACTTC. This translates into CASSLRRGGHQYF.